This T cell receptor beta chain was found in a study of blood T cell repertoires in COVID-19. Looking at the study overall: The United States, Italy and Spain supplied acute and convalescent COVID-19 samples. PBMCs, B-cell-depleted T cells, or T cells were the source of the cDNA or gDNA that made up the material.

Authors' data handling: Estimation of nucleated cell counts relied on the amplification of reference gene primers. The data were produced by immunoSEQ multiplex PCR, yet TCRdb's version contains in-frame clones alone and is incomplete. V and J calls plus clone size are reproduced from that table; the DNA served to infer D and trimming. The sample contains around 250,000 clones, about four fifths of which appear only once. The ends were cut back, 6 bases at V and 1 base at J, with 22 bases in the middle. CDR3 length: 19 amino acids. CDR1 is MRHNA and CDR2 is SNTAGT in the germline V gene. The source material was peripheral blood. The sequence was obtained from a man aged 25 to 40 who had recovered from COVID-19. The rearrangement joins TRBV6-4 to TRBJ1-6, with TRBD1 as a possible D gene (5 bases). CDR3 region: CASRRPGISPRSYNSPLHF. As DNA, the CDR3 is TGTGCCAGCAGACGACCAGGGATATCCCCAAGGTCCTATAATTCACCCCTCCACTTT.